Each of the 32 T cell receptor beta chains below was sequenced from the same sample in a study of blood T cell repertoires in COVID-19 (dated by TCRdb to 2018 to 2020). Library preparation employed the immunoSEQ multiplex PCR assay. The table was pulled from immuneACCESS by TCRdb, which kept in-frame rearrangements only. Such tables lose some clones; where checked, under half of the loss comes from unresolved V genes, and the rest has no known cause. The sample has roughly 73,000 clones on record, 81% of them singletons. Roughly 20% of the sample comes from the top ten. The sequenced material came from peripheral blood. The receptors stem from a woman in her 70s with acute or convalescent COVID-19.

In DNA form, the CDR3 reads TGTGCCAGCAGTTTACAGGGCCGAAACACCATATATTTT. Translation: CASSLQGRNTIYF. The V and J genes are TRBV28 and TRBJ1-3; D is perhaps TRBD1 (5 bases). The CDR3 extends over 13 amino acids. The germline V gene encodes CDR1 MDHEN and CDR2 SYDVKM. The V and J ends lost 2 bases and 5 bases respectively, with 7 bases between them.

This clone was seen only a few times. V usage is TRBV9 and J usage is TRBJ2-2; weak D call: TRBD2 (6 bases). V lost 3 bases and J 3 bases, leaving 9 bases between the germline ends. This CDR3 has 14 amino acids. The V gene's germline CDR1 is SGDLS and CDR2 YYNGEE. The CDR3 sequence is CASSGRVYTGELFF. In DNA, the CDR3 is TGTGCCAGCAGCGGGAGGGTTTACACCGGGGAGCTGTTTTTT.

The gene calls are TRBV6-5 and TRBJ1-6, with TRBD1 matching over 7 bases. V shed 4 bases, J shed 10 bases, and the junction held 13 bases outside the gene matches. CDR3 length equals 16 residues. Germline lookup yields CDR1 MNHEY and CDR2 SVGAGI. CDR3 nucleotides: TGTGCCAGCAGTTTCAGGGCAGGGGGAAGTGGATCACCCCTCCACTTT. It codes for CASSFRAGGSGSPLHF.

The genes are TRBV25-1 and TRBJ2-7; 9 bases agree with TRBD2. The CDR3 sequence is 13 residues long. CDR1 and CDR2 (germline): MGHDK, SYGVNS. V was pared by 8 bases and J by 0 bases, with 2 bases of the junction left unmatched. The CDR3 protein is CASATSGSYEQYF. In DNA, the CDR3 is TGTGCCAGCGCGACTAGCGGCTCCTACGAGCAGTACTTC.

This clone was detected only once. The V gene is TRBV27, the J gene TRBJ2-7; 7 nucleotides match TRBD2. This CDR3 has 14 residues. The ends lost 2 bases at V and 4 bases at J; junction bases unmatched: 5. In germline, CDR1 is MNHEY, CDR2 SMNVEV (reference sequence). The CDR3 spells CASSLERDGYEQYF. The DNA for the CDR3 is TGTGCCAGCAGTTTAGAGCGGGATGGGTACGAGCAGTACTTC.

The chain carries TRBV7-2 and TRBJ2-7; 9 positions agree with TRBD1. Germline-derived CDR1 and CDR2 are SGHTA and FQGNSA. V gave up 5 bases and J gave up 4 bases; unmatched junction bases: 12. This CDR3 contains 16 residues. In DNA form, the CDR3 reads TGTGCCAGCAGCCTCATCCCGGGACAGGGTTTTTACGAGCAGTACTTC. This gives the protein CASSLIPGQGFYEQYF.

This chain links TRBV28 with TRBJ2-7; the D is unclear. The V end was cut by 6 bases, the J end by 0 bases, with 6 bases between. In germline, CDR1 is MDHEN, CDR2 SYDVKM. The CDR3 extends over 12 amino acids. CDR3 DNA: TGTGCCAGCAGCCCGAGCTCCTACGAGCAGTACTTC. Its protein is CASSPSSYEQYF.

This clone was recorded only once. The chain joins TRBV18 to TRBJ2-1, with D tentatively TRBD2 (5 bases). Germline V CDR1 and CDR2: KGHSH, LQKENI. V was clipped by 5 bases and J by 0 bases, with 11 bases between them. The CDR3 runs 15 residues. The CDR3 sequence is CASSVAHSSYNEQFF. The CDR3 coding sequence is TGTGCCAGCTCAGTAGCGCATAGCTCCTACAATGAGCAGTTCTTC.

This chain joins TRBV7-8 and TRBJ2-3, with a possible D match to TRBD2 (6 bases). Per germline, CDR1 SGHVS and CDR2 FQNEAQ. V lost 6 bases, J lost 0 bases, and 22 bases lay in between. This CDR3 has 18 amino acids. CDR3 nucleotide sequence: TGTGCCAGCAGGGGGGGACGGGAGCTCCAAACTAGCACAGATACGCAGTATTTT. Protein product: CASRGGRELQTSTDTQYF.

This clone was detected once. The rearrangement links TRBV15 to TRBJ2-2; D unresolved. CDR1 and CDR2 (germline): LNHNV, YYDKDF (reference sequence). This CDR3 spans 13 amino acids. The germline V and J ends were trimmed by 2 bases and 2 bases, with 3 bases remaining between them. DNA of the CDR3: TGTGCCACCAGCAGATCAAACACCGGGGAGCTGTTTTTT. Translation gives CATSRSNTGELFF.

The genes are TRBV28 and TRBJ2-7; 11 positions match TRBD2. This CDR3 comprises 15 residues. With V trimmed by 7 bases and J by 5 bases, 10 bases remained unmatched. The germline gives CDR1 MDHEN, CDR2 SYDVKM. The CDR3, as DNA: TGTGCCAGCAAAACTTCTAGCGGGAGGTACCACGAGCAGTACTTC. It is translated as CASKTSSGRYHEQYF.

V usage is TRBV5-5 and J usage is TRBJ1-1; 7 bases match TRBD1. This CDR3 has 14 amino acids. V shed 4 bases and J 2 bases; nucleotides not matched to a gene: 5. The germline gives CDR1 SGHKS, CDR2 YYEKEE (reference sequence). CDR3 region: CASSGRQGNTEAFF. In nucleotides, the CDR3 is TGTGCCAGCAGCGGGAGACAGGGAAACACTGAAGCTTTCTTT.

The chain couples TRBV19 to TRBJ1-2, with 7 nucleotides matching TRBD1. The germline gives CDR1 LNHDA, CDR2 SQIVND (reference sequence). The J segment lost 4 bases and the V segment lost 7 bases, leaving 12 bases of the junction unmatched. The CDR3 runs 15 residues. The CDR3 is CASNVRTGWSYGYTF. The CDR3 DNA reads as TGTGCCAGTAACGTAAGGACAGGATGGAGCTATGGCTACACCTTC. Full variable domain (remainder filled in from reference TRBV19 and TRBJ1-2): DGGITQSPKYLFRKEGQNVTLSCEQNLNHDAMYWYRQDPGQGLRLIYYSQIVNDFQKGDIAEGYSVSREKKESFPLTVTSAQKNPTAFYLCASNVRTGWSYGYTFGSGTRLTVV.

The chain links TRBV28 to TRBJ1-2; TRBD1 aligns across 8 bases. The V segment lost 5 bases and the J segment 8 bases; nucleotides outside the gene matches: 7. The CDR3 length is 13 residues. The germline gives CDR1 MDHEN, CDR2 SYDVKM. The CDR3 loop reads CASSPQGAWGYTF. As DNA, the CDR3 is TGTGCCAGCAGTCCCCAGGGGGCGTGGGGCTACACCTTC.

This clone was seen a single time. The V call is TRBV6-1, the J call TRBJ1-3; D gene ambiguous. Trimming took off 3 bases at V and 0 bases at J, with 12 bases between the two ends. Per the germline V gene, CDR1 is MNHNS and CDR2 is SASEGT. This CDR3 spans 16 amino acids. CDR3 protein: CASSEIARPSGNTIYF. The DNA of the CDR3 is TGTGCCAGCAGTGAGATAGCGAGGCCCTCTGGAAACACCATATATTTT.

This chain joins TRBV29-1 and TRBJ2-4; tentatively, D is TRBD1 (5 bases). Germline-derived CDR1 and CDR2 are SQVTM and ANQGSEA. The V and J ends lost 7 bases and 0 bases respectively, with 10 bases between them. CDR3 length: 13 amino acids. The CDR3 nucleotides are TGCAGCGCGAGACAGTTAGCCAAAAACATTCAGTACTTC. Amino acids: CSARQLAKNIQYF.

The rearrangement joins TRBV14 to TRBJ2-7, with TRBD2 as a possible D gene (6 bases). Germline CDR1 is SGHDN and CDR2 is FVKESK. The CDR3 contains 14 residues. With 4 bases removed from V and 1 base from J, the gap between germline ends came to 11 bases. This chain's CDR3 is CASSRDLTSYEQYF. The DNA of the CDR3 is TGTGCCAGCAGCCGGGACTTGACATCCTACGAGCAGTACTTC.

The chain uses TRBV28 and TRBJ1-4; maybe TRBD1 (5 bases). Trimming took 3 bases from V and 8 from J, leaving 13 bases between them. Germline values: CDR1 MDHEN, CDR2 SYDVKM. The CDR3 has 14 amino acids. CDR3 in amino acids: CASSLGGGEEKLFF. CDR3 bases: TGTGCCAGCAGTTTGGGGGGTGGAGAAGAAAAACTGTTTTTT.

The rearrangement links TRBV27 to TRBJ2-7; D ambiguous. The V end lost 0 bases, the J end lost 6 bases, and 18 bases lay between the germline ends. The CDR3 extends over 16 amino acids. The germline CDR1 and CDR2 sequences are MNHEY and SMNVEV (reference sequence). In DNA, the CDR3 is TGTGCCAGCAGTTTATCCCCCCAAACCTGGCTCCGCGAGCAGTACTTC. This gives the protein CASSLSPQTWLREQYF.

The chain is built from TRBV7-6 and TRBJ1-6; 12 bases are a match to TRBD1. Per the germline V gene, CDR1 is SGHVS and CDR2 is FNYEAQ. This CDR3 spans 16 amino acids. V lost 4 bases to trimming and J lost 7 bases; unmatched junction nucleotides: 5. The CDR3 is CASSWGQGARNSPLHF. CDR3 bases: TGTGCCAGCAGCTGGGGACAGGGGGCAAGGAATTCACCCCTCCACTTT.

This clone has a handful of counts. The chain has TRBV3-1 (or the pseudogene TRBV3-2) and TRBJ2-7, with 12 bases that match TRBD2. J lost 6 bases, V lost 5 bases, and 8 bases had no gene match. Germline CDR1 and CDR2: LGHDT and YNNKEL (reference sequence). The CDR3 is 15 amino acids. CDR3 DNA: TGTGCCAGCAGCTTCAGACTAGCGGGAGAAGGCGAGCAGTACTTC. This gives the protein CASSFRLAGEGEQYF.

The chain recombines TRBV20-1 with TRBJ1-5; the match to TRBD1 covers 9 bases. J gave up 5 bases and V 3 bases, and 8 bases lay outside the gene matches. This CDR3 is built from 15 residues. Per germline, CDR1 DFQATT and CDR2 SNEGSKA (reference sequence). The CDR3 DNA reads as TGCAGTGCTAGTTGGGGACAGGGAAGCGATCAGCCCCAGCATTTT. Translation: CSASWGQGSDQPQHF.

The chain carries TRBV10-2 and TRBJ2-5; D might be TRBD1 (5 bases). This CDR3 is built from 12 residues. The V end was cut by 4 bases, the J end by 5 bases, with 8 bases between. Germline CDR1 reads WSHSY; CDR2 reads SAAADI. The CDR3 sequence is CASSGGGETQYF. CDR3 sequence (DNA): TGCGCCAGCAGTGGGGGCGGTGAGACCCAGTACTTC.

The chain recombines TRBV2 with TRBJ2-3, with 9 bases lining up with TRBD1. Per germline, CDR1 SNHLY and CDR2 FYNNEI. With 4 bases clipped from V and 1 base from J, the junction kept 0 bases outside the gene matches. The CDR3 consists of 14 residues. The CDR3 reads CASSGQGGTDTQYF. For the CDR3, the DNA is TGTGCCAGCAGTGGACAGGGGGGCACAGATACGCAGTATTTT.

V usage is TRBV14 and J usage is TRBJ2-1, with TRBD2 matching over 11 bases. The CDR3 has 20 residues. Germline V gene data show CDR1 as SGHDN and CDR2 as FVKESK. Losses at the gene ends were 1 base for V and 4 bases for J; bases not matched to a gene: 15. The CDR3 sequence is CASSQVPRGLAGGRYNEQFF. The CDR3 DNA reads TGTGCCAGCAGCCAAGTCCCGCGGGGGCTAGCGGGAGGACGTTACAATGAGCAGTTCTTC.

This clone was observed a few times. This chain connects TRBV15 to TRBJ2-5; tentatively, D is TRBD2 (6 bases). CDR3 length: 15 residues. Trimming pared 0 bases from V and 4 bases from J, leaving 12 bases between. The germline CDR1 and CDR2 sequences are LNHNV and YYDKDF (reference sequence). The CDR3 coding sequence is TGTGCCACCAGCAGAGAGTACGTGGGGGGAGAGACCCAGTACTTC. Its translation: CATSREYVGGETQYF.

The rearrangement joins TRBV5-6 to TRBJ1-5, with a weak D call TRBD1 (6 bases). Germline V gene lookup returns CDR1 SGHDT and CDR2 YYEEEE. The V and J ends lost 0 bases and 3 bases respectively, with 10 bases between them. The CDR3 is made up of 15 amino acids. CDR3 loop: CASSLGTVLNQPQHF. Here the CDR3 DNA reads TGTGCCAGCAGCTTGGGGACAGTGCTCAATCAGCCCCAGCATTTT.

With regard to this clone: It may be a read error: a sequence one base away is much more abundant. This chain's CDR3 is CASSPGQGPNTGELFF. CDR3 nucleotides: TGTGCCAGTAGTCCGGGACAGGGGCCGAACACCGGGGAGCTGTTTTTT. V is TRBV19 and J is TRBJ2-2; 10 nucleotides agree with TRBD1. This CDR3 is built from 16 residues. Germline V gene lookup returns CDR1 LNHDA and CDR2 SQIVND (reference sequence). The ends lost 5 bases at V and 0 bases at J; junction bases unmatched: 3.

The chain links TRBV27 to TRBJ1-2; 9 bases line up with TRBD1. Trimming took 5 bases from V and 6 from J; bases not matched to a gene: 7. The CDR3 covers 14 residues. Looked up from germline, CDR1 is MNHEY and CDR2 is SMNVEV (reference sequence). This chain's CDR3 is CASSNDRGRNGYTF. In DNA, the CDR3 is TGTGCCAGCAGTAATGACAGGGGGAGGAATGGCTACACCTTC.

This clone has only one observation. The chain is built from TRBV19 and TRBJ1-5, with 7 bases fitting TRBD1. V was clipped by 7 bases and J by 4 bases; unmatched bases: 13. The germline V gene encodes CDR1 LNHDA and CDR2 SQIVND (reference sequence). CDR3 length: 16 amino acids. The DNA of the CDR3 is TGTGCCAGTATCCTTCGGCCGACAGGGAGTAATCAGCCCCAGCATTTT. This encodes CASILRPTGSNQPQHF.

This clone was found a few times. The gene calls are TRBV3-1 (or the pseudogene TRBV3-2) and TRBJ2-1; no reliable D call. V dropped 4 bases and J dropped 0 bases, with 10 bases sitting between them. Germline loops: CDR1 LGHDT, CDR2 YNNKEL (reference sequence). This CDR3 comprises 15 residues. The CDR3 DNA follows: TGTGCCAGCAGCCTACAGACAAGCTCCTACAATGAGCAGTTCTTC. Translation: CASSLQTSSYNEQFF.

The chain's CDR3 is CASSGGTPFDEQFF. The CDR3 bases are TGCGCCAGCAGCGGCGGGACTCCGTTCGATGAGCAGTTCTTC. The chain couples TRBV4-1 to TRBJ2-1; D possibly corresponds to TRBD2 (6 bases). Germline lookup yields CDR1 MGHRA and CDR2 YSYEKL. The ends were cut back, 5 bases at V and 8 bases at J, with 16 bases in the middle. The CDR3 contains 14 residues.